Listed below are T cell receptor beta chains from one sample, sequenced in a study of blood T cell repertoires in COVID-19. The table came from immunoSEQ multiplex PCR; TCRdb's copy has only in-frame clones and leaves some out. The sample carries 140,000 to 150,000 clones, around 91% recorded once. Sequenced input: peripheral blood. The receptors here all came from a man aged 18 to 29 with COVID-19, enrolled during active disease. CDR3s include the opening cysteine and the closing phenylalanine or tryptophan. A D gene is named only where the DNA matches it firmly. Expanded clones get a size class; other rows say once, few or many, or leave the size out.

V gene	J gene	D gene	clone size	CDR3 DNA	CDR3 protein
TRBV15	TRBJ2-5	TRBD1	-	TGTGCCACCAGCAGACAACTGGACAGGGCGGTAGAGACCCAGTACTTC	CATSRQLDRAVETQYF
TRBV7-6	TRBJ1-2	-	-	TGTGCCAGCAGCTCTGATAGGGAGCCATATGGCTACACCTTC	CASSSDREPYGYTF
TRBV30	TRBJ2-3	-	-	TGTGCCTGGAGTGTAAGAGTTCCGCAGTATTTT	CAWSVRVPQYF
TRBV20-1	TRBJ2-7	-	-	TGCAGTGCTACCAGCTACGAGCAGTACTTC	CSATSYEQYF
TRBV11-2	TRBJ2-1	-	-	TGTGCCAGCAGCTACCCACAGGGAAGTCCCCACAATGAGCAGTTCTTC	CASSYPQGSPHNEQFF
TRBV28	TRBJ2-7	TRBD2	-	TGTGCCAGCAGTTCCGGGGGGGACGAGCAGTACTTC	CASSSGGDEQYF
TRBV18	TRBJ1-2	-	-	TGTGCCAGCTCCGGCGGGCGGCCCTCTAACTATGGCTACACCTTC	CASSGGRPSNYGYTF
TRBV27	TRBJ1-5	TRBD1	-	TGTGCCAGCAGTCCTGACAGGGGGAATCAGCCCCAGCATTTT	CASSPDRGNQPQHF
TRBV7-8	TRBJ1-5	-	few	TGTGCCAGCAGCTTAGTTCGACATATGAGCAATCAGCCCCAGCATTTT	CASSLVRHMSNQPQHF
TRBV27	TRBJ1-2	-	-	TGTGCCAGCAGCCCCGGGCCCCTTTCTAAGGGGCCCCCCGGGGGCTACACCTTC	CASSPGPLSKGPPGGYTF
TRBV6-5	TRBJ2-1	-	-	TGTGCCAGCCTGGGGACTCTCTCGCGTGGTGAGCAGTTCTTC	CASLGTLSRGEQFF
TRBV29-1	TRBJ2-7	TRBD1	-	TGCAGCGTTGCACCGGGACAGGGGGGCGGGAGTTGGTACGAGCAGTACTTC	CSVAPGQGGGSWYEQYF
TRBV11-3	TRBJ2-2	TRBD2	-	TGTGCCAGCAGCCAAGGACTAGCGGGAGGGTCCGGGGAGCTGTTTTTT	CASSQGLAGGSGELFF
TRBV13	TRBJ2-3	-	-	TGTGCCAGCAGCATGGTGGCGGAAAAAGATCCTAGCACAGATACGCAGTATTTT	CASSMVAEKDPSTDTQYF
TRBV6-2/TRBV6-3	TRBJ2-3	TRBD2	-	TGTGCCAGCAGTTACAGACGGGGGGGAGATACGCAGTATTTT	CASSYRRGGDTQYF
TRBV5-1	TRBJ2-1	TRBD2	-	TGCGCCAGCAGTTCGACTAGCGGGAAAGGCGATGAGCAGTTCTTC	CASSSTSGKGDEQFF
TRBV7-8	TRBJ2-5	-	-	TGTGCCAGCAGCTTAGGAGCGGGCCGCCCCCGGGAGACCCAGTACTTC	CASSLGAGRPRETQYF
TRBV7-2	TRBJ2-7	-	-	TGTGCCAGCAGCTTGGGCAACCACTACGAGCAGTACTTC	CASSLGNHYEQYF
TRBV30	TRBJ2-2	-	-	TGTGCCTGGACAGAATCGAACACCGGGGAGCTGTTTTTT	CAWTESNTGELFF
TRBV11-2	TRBJ2-1	-	-	TGTGCCAGCAGCTTACCAGGGAGGAATGAGCAGTTCTTC	CASSLPGRNEQFF
TRBV21-1	TRBJ2-1	-	-	TGTGCCAGCAGCATTCGACAGAATGAGCAGTTCTTC	CASSIRQNEQFF
TRBV6-5	TRBJ2-7	-	-	TGTGCCAGCAGACTCGGACACCTCTACGAGCAGTACTTC	CASRLGHLYEQYF